This is a list of T cell receptor beta chains from one sample in a study of shared clonotypes between healthy human individuals. Sequencing used immunoSEQ multiplex PCR; TCRdb keeps in-frame clones, though not all of them. The top ten hold approximately 0.1% of the sample, which has 560,000 or so clones, roughly 95% seen once. The sample was naive CD8+ T cells sorted from blood. Receptors originate from a woman aged 25 to 39 in good health. Each CDR3 is given with its conserved first and last residue. The D gene is left open where the match is weak. Expanded clones get a size class; other rows say once, few or many, or leave the size out.

J gene | V gene | D gene | clone size | CDR3 DNA | CDR3 protein
TRBJ2-1 | TRBV4-2 | . | . | TGTGCCAGCAGCCAAGACTCGTTCGAGCAGTTCTTC | CASSQDSFEQFF
TRBJ2-5 | TRBV11-2 | TRBD2 | . | TGTGCCAGCAGCTTGCCGGGACTAGCGGGAGGAGAGACCCAGTACTTC | CASSLPGLAGGETQYF
TRBJ2-1 | TRBV29-1 | . | . | TGCAGCGTTCAGAGCGGGTGGGGGAATGAGCAGTTCTTC | CSVQSGWGNEQFF
TRBJ2-7 | TRBV19 | . | . | TGTGCCAGTAGTCCGGGACAAGACTACGAGCAGTACTTC | CASSPGQDYEQYF
TRBJ1-2 | TRBV6-6 | . | . | TGTGCCAGCAGCCGACCGGTGACAGGAGATTATGATGGCTACACCTTC | CASSRPVTGDYDGYTF
TRBJ2-1 | TRBV27 | TRBD1 | . | TGTGCCAGCAGTTCTCGGGACAGTCGCCCCTACAATGAGCAGTTCTTC | CASSSRDSRPYNEQFF
TRBJ1-2 | TRBV28 | . | . | TGTGCCACCCGGGGCTCTCTATGGGGCTACACCTTC | CATRGSLWGYTF
TRBJ2-2 | TRBV7-7 | TRBD2 | . | TGTGCCAGCAGCTTGGGGACTAGCGGGAAAAGGGGCACCGGGGAGCTGTTTTTT | CASSLGTSGKRGTGELFF
TRBJ2-3 | TRBV27 | TRBD2 | once | TGTGCCAGCAGTTTACTCGCGGGAGTCACAGATACGCAGTATTTT | CASSLLAGVTDTQYF
TRBJ2-7 | TRBV6-1 | TRBD2 | . | TGTGCCACCGCATCCGGGACTACCTACGAGCAGTACTTC | CATASGTTYEQYF
TRBJ1-1 | TRBV7-9 | . | . | TGTGCCAGCAGCCGCTTCCCGAACACTGAAGCTTTCTTT | CASSRFPNTEAFF
TRBJ1-4 | TRBV2 | . | . | TGTGCCAGCAGTGAAAGACAGGCCCTTTCAGTTGAAAAACTGTTTTTT | CASSERQALSVEKLFF